Below, 19 T cell receptor beta chains from the same sample are listed, as sequenced in a study of CD8 T cells in Susac syndrome. Reverse transcription of roughly 0.5 to 1 ug RNA was performed with random hexamers. TCRdb reanalysed the immunoSEQ multiplex PCR reads using MiXCR and keeps one entry per CDR3 protein. The table records around 150,000 distinct CDR3 sequences, roughly 94% of them present only once. Sequencing was done on a sample of CD8+ T cells from PBMCs. The source is a human donor with Susac syndrome.

This clonotype was seen once. The rearrangement links TRBV12-3 or TRBV12-4 to TRBJ2-2; D is unresolved. The CDR3 consists of 14 residues. V gave up 6 bases and J gave up 0 bases, with 8 bases separating them. This chain's CDR3 is CASSPLPNTGELFF. Here the CDR3 DNA reads TGTGCCAGCAGCCCACTCCCGAACACCGGGGAGCTGTTTTTT.

The chain is built from TRBV13 and TRBJ2-1; D not resolved. The CDR3 length is 19 residues. The germline CDR1 and CDR2 sequences are PRHDT and FYEKMQ (reference sequence). V was shortened by 6 bases and J by 0 bases, with 24 bases between the two germline ends. The chain's CDR3 is CASSPTPSLSRSSYNEQFF. CDR3 coding DNA: TGTGCCAGCAGTCCTACCCCAAGTTTAAGTCGATCCTCCTACAATGAGCAGTTCTTC.

This chain joins TRBV27 and TRBJ2-1; 8 nucleotides line up with TRBD2. Germline V gene data show CDR1 as MNHEY and CDR2 as SMNVEV (reference sequence). V shed 6 bases and J 12 bases; nucleotides not matched to a gene: 19. CDR3 length: 16 residues. In nucleotides, the CDR3 is TGTGCCAGCAGCGGCGGTCCGGGGACTAGGAGGTATTCGCAGTTCTTC. This encodes CASSGGPGTRRYSQFF.

V is TRBV9 and J is TRBJ2-4, with a tentative D call TRBD1 (5 bases). Trimming took off 6 bases at V and 11 bases at J, with 15 bases between the two ends. This CDR3 region has 12 residues. Germline lookup yields CDR1 SGDLS and CDR2 YYNGEE. The CDR3 coding sequence is TGTGCCAGCAAAGGGGCTGACAGCTTTCAGTACTTC. Translated, it gives CASKGADSFQYF. Full variable domain (rest looked up from reference TRBV9 and TRBJ2-4): DSGVTQTPKHLITATGQRVTLRCSPRSGDLSVYWYQQSLDQGLQFLIQYYNGEERAKGNILERFSAQQFPDLHSELNLSSLELGDSALYFCASKGADSFQYFGAGTRLSVL.

J is TRBJ2-3 and V is TRBV12-3 or TRBV12-4; D not resolved. This CDR3 has 13 residues. V lost 6 bases, J lost 4 bases, and 11 bases lay in between. The CDR3 nucleotides are TGTGCCAGCAGCTTGACCGCTCCAGATACGCAGTATTTT. Translation gives CASSLTAPDTQYF.

The rearrangement uses TRBV6-1 and TRBJ2-7; perhaps TRBD1 as D (5 bases). Trimming shortened V by 6 bases and J by 3 bases, and 24 bases separated the two germline ends. This CDR3 region has 17 residues. Germline CDR1 MNHNS, CDR2 SASEGT. The CDR3 here is CASRLYMGHRGDYEQYF. In nucleotides, the CDR3 is TGTGCCAGCAGACTATACATGGGGCACAGAGGAGACTACGAGCAGTACTTC.

The table lists this clonotype with a count of one. The CDR3 loop reads CSVETSGWANTEAFF. The CDR3 nucleotides read TGCAGCGTTGAGACCTCAGGGTGGGCGAACACTGAAGCTTTCTTT. J is TRBJ1-1 and V is TRBV29-1, with TRBD1 as a possible D gene (5 bases). Germline V gene data show CDR1 as SQVTM and CDR2 as ANQGSEA. The CDR3 contains 15 residues. Trimming stripped 3 bases from V and 1 base from J, with 15 bases between.

The chain links TRBV27 to TRBJ2-7; possible D gene TRBD1, 6 bases. Looked up from germline, CDR1 is MNHEY and CDR2 is SMNVEV (reference sequence). V was shortened by 6 bases and J by 2 bases, with 17 bases between the two germline ends. The CDR3 has 15 amino acids. The CDR3 DNA sequence: TGTGCCAGCAGCCCACATGGACAGTTTACCTACGAGCAGTACTTC. Its protein product is CASSPHGQFTYEQYF.

This chain connects TRBV3-1 to TRBJ2-1, with 12 positions matching TRBD2. The CDR3 runs 16 residues. CDR1 LGHDT and CDR2 YNNKEL come from the germline V gene (reference sequence). The trim removed 1 base at V and 4 bases at J, leaving 2 bases unmatched. The CDR3 reads CASSQGLAGGYNEQFF. The CDR3 region has the DNA TGTGCCAGCAGCCAAGGGCTAGCGGGAGGGTACAATGAGCAGTTCTTC.

The chain is built from TRBV4-1 and TRBJ2-4; D is possibly TRBD1 (5 bases). The CDR3 extends over 20 amino acids. Between the trimmed V and J ends, which lost 0 bases and 1 base, there was a span of 22 bases. Germline V lookup: CDR1 MGHRA, CDR2 YSYEKL. CDR3 nucleotides: TGCGCCAGCAGCCAAGATCGTATCCTGGGGCCCACAGAGGCCAAAAACATTCAGTACTTC. It specifies CASSQDRILGPTEAKNIQYF.

The chain recombines TRBV15 with TRBJ2-5, with 7 bases aligning to TRBD1. The germline CDR1 and CDR2 sequences are LNHNV and YYDKDF (reference sequence). V lost 1 base, J lost 4 bases, and 6 bases stayed unmatched. CDR3 length equals 15 residues. CDR3 residues: CATSRGQGSAETQYF. CDR3 nucleotides: TGTGCCACCAGCAGAGGACAGGGAAGTGCAGAGACCCAGTACTTC.

The chain has TRBV28 and TRBJ2-3; D is unclear. This CDR3 has 13 residues. From germline, CDR1 is MDHEN and CDR2 SYDVKM. Trimming removed 2 bases from V and 4 bases from J, with 7 bases in between. The CDR3 DNA follows: TGTGCCAGCAGTTTAATTGGTGCAGATACGCAGTATTTT. It translates to CASSLIGADTQYF.

The genes are TRBV27 and TRBJ2-1, with D possibly being TRBD1 (6 bases). There are 13 residues in the CDR3. CDR1 MNHEY and CDR2 SMNVEV come from the germline V gene (reference sequence). V lost 10 bases, J lost 2 bases, and 12 bases lay in between. The CDR3 protein is CAIQDRTYNEQFF. CDR3 DNA: TGTGCCATCCAAGACAGGACCTACAATGAGCAGTTCTTC.

The rearrangement joins TRBV27 to TRBJ1-5; tentatively, D is TRBD1 (5 bases). Per the germline V gene, CDR1 is MNHEY and CDR2 is SMNVEV (reference sequence). The CDR3 totals 15 residues. V was trimmed by 5 bases and J by 0 bases, leaving 11 bases between them. The CDR3 reads CASSPRDYSNQPQHF. Here the CDR3 DNA reads TGTGCCAGCAGTCCTCGGGACTATAGCAATCAGCCCCAGCATTTT.

The V gene is TRBV20-1, the J gene TRBJ2-7; 10 positions agree with TRBD2. V was pared by 8 bases and J by 0 bases, with 16 bases of the junction left unmatched. CDR1 and CDR2 (germline): DFQATT, SNEGSKA (reference sequence). CDR3 length equals 17 residues. This CDR3 is CSTWGPAGGSNSYEQYF. The CDR3 DNA sequence: TGCAGTACCTGGGGGCCAGCGGGAGGGTCAAACTCCTACGAGCAGTACTTC.

V and J are TRBV4-1 and TRBJ2-1; 8 nucleotides align to TRBD2. Germline V lookup: CDR1 MGHRA, CDR2 YSYEKL. V was pared by 2 bases and J by 6 bases, with 6 bases of the junction left unmatched. The CDR3 contains 15 residues. The CDR3 here is CASSQSGLGGNEQFF. CDR3 nucleotide sequence: TGCGCCAGCAGCCAATCGGGACTAGGGGGCAATGAGCAGTTCTTC.

The J gene is TRBJ1-1, the V gene TRBV20-1, with D unclear. The CDR3 runs to 14 residues. V lost 3 bases to trimming and J lost 0 bases, with 11 bases between them. Germline assignment: CDR1 DFQATT and CDR2 SNEGSKA (reference sequence). In DNA, the CDR3 is TGCAGTGCTAGTACCCCAGCCATGAACACTGAAGCTTTCTTT. It codes for CSASTPAMNTEAFF.

This chain uses TRBV11-2 with TRBJ2-7, with D perhaps matching TRBD2 (6 bases). CDR3 length equals 13 residues. CDR1 is SGHAT and CDR2 is FQNNGV in the germline V gene. The V gene lost 8 bases and the J gene lost 2 bases, with 13 bases spanning the gap. The chain's CDR3 is CASEAGTPYEQYF. In DNA, the CDR3 is TGTGCCAGCGAGGCGGGGACCCCCTACGAGCAGTACTTC. The full variable domain, completed using reference TRBV11-2 and TRBJ2-7, is EAGVAQSPRYKIIEKRQSVAFWCNPISGHATLYWYQQILGQGPKLLIQFQNNGVVDDSQLPKDRFSAERLKGVDSTLKIQPAKLEDSAVYLCASEAGTPYEQYFGPGTRLTVT.

CDR3 nucleotides: TGTGCCAGCAGCGGACTAGCGGGAGAATACAATGAGCAGTTCTTC. Its protein is CASSGLAGEYNEQFF. The rearrangement links TRBV28 to TRBJ2-1; 13 bases line up with TRBD2. V lost 6 bases to trimming and J lost 4 bases; unmatched junction nucleotides: 3. The CDR3 spans 15 residues. Germline values: CDR1 MDHEN, CDR2 SYDVKM.